What follows describes a single T cell receptor (beta chain). MiXCR, run by TCRdb on the PCR reads, gives a single entry per CDR3 protein. The table lists around 1,400 distinct CDR3 sequences, approximately 42% of them singletons. This sample was included in a study of immune characterization of retroperitoneal liposarcoma. V lost 2 bases and J lost 12; bases outside the gene matches: 26. There are 20 residues in the CDR3. The V gene's germline CDR1 is SGHVS and CDR2 FNYEAQ. This sequence joins TRBV7-6 and TRBJ2-1; 9 positions agree with TRBD1. Source material: tumor tissue. This TCR was recovered from a male donor with retroperitoneal liposarcoma. The CDR3 is CASSLQPGTGTTGTQLVQFF. DNA for the CDR3: TGTGCCAGCAGCTTACAGCCCGGGACAGGGACTACCGGGACGCAGTTGGTGCAGTTCTTC.